The clone carrying this TCR beta chain has more than one count but fewer than ten. The sample belongs to a study of T-cell memory formation after mild COVID-19. Losses at the gene ends were 4 bases for V and 4 bases for J; bases not matched to a gene: 2. This CDR3 spans 13 amino acids. Germline V CDR1 and CDR2: MNHNY, SVGAGI (reference sequence). TCRdb re-analysed the 5' RACE reads in MiXCR, keeping a single row per CDR3 protein. The sample consists of a few hundred thousand distinct CDR3 sequences, about a fifth of them appearing once. The specimen was PBMCs or a T cell subset sorted from them (not recorded which). This rearrangement joins TRBV6-6 to TRBJ1-1; 8 bases are shared with TRBD1. This receptor was obtained from an adult woman who had mild COVID-19 (a few samples of this study predate the infection). Cell type and time point are not known. The CDR3 bases are TGTGCCAGCAGTTCAGGGGGCATCACTGAAGCTTTCTTT. Translating gives CASSSGGITEAFF.